This is a list of T cell receptor beta chains from one sample in a study of T cells in Graves' hyperthyroidism and ophthalmopathy. TCRdb reprocessed the multiplex PCR reads with MiXCR, giving one entry per CDR3 protein. The profile shows roughly 700,000 distinct CDR3 sequences, 12% to 15% of them singletons. Sequencing was carried out using blood. The receptors derive from a young woman with Graves' hyperthyroidism. The CDR3 runs from the conserved cysteine through the conserved F or W. D genes are given only for firm matches.

TRBV7-8,14,-,CASSHGTVIYEQYF
TRBV20-1,15,-,CSAPDRSSYNSPLHF
TRBV6-1,9,-,CASSPSYTF
TRBV30,13,-,CAWGATNYNEQFF
TRBV6-1,11,-,CASSLGTNLNF
TRBV7-9,15,-,CASSPVGREMGEQYF
TRBV5-1,13,-,CASSLLLGTEAFF
TRBV28,15,-,CASSFPGTVGNTIYF
TRBV4-3,17,TRBD2,CASSQEYGLAGYNEQFF
TRBV4-1,13,-,CASSGVGLGAQFF